This T cell receptor (beta chain) was sequenced in a study of blood T cell repertoires in COVID-19. Across the study: Samples taken during acute and convalescent COVID-19 were collected in the United States, Italy and Spain. PBMCs, B-cell-depleted T cells, or T cells provided the cDNA or gDNA that made up the material.

Original handling: For nucleated cells, counts were estimated from reference gene primer amplification. Profiled with immunoSEQ multiplex PCR; TCRdb holds only in-frame clones, not every one. V, J and clone size are taken as reported in that table, and D and trimming were inferred from the DNA itself. The repertoire has roughly 41,000 clones, around 86% of them found once; the top ten carry roughly 47%. Germline V gives CDR1 LNHNV, CDR2 YYDKDF (reference sequence). The CDR3 has 14 residues. The V end lost 1 base, the J end lost 4 bases, and 8 bases lay between the germline ends. This sequence originates from an elderly woman with acute or convalescent COVID-19. The chain links TRBV15 to TRBJ2-1; TRBD1 is a possible D gene (6 bases). Material: peripheral blood. The CDR3 sequence is CATSRGGLYNEQFF. The CDR3 region has the DNA TGTGCCACCAGCAGAGGGGGGCTGTACAATGAGCAGTTCTTC. Full variable domain (outside the CDR3, taken from reference TRBV15 and TRBJ2-1): DAMVIQNPRYQVTQFGKPVTLSCSQTLNHNVMYWYQQKSSQAPKLLFHYYDKDFNNEADTPDNFQSRRPNTSFCFLDIRSPGLGDTAMYLCATSRGGLYNEQFFGPGTRLTVL.